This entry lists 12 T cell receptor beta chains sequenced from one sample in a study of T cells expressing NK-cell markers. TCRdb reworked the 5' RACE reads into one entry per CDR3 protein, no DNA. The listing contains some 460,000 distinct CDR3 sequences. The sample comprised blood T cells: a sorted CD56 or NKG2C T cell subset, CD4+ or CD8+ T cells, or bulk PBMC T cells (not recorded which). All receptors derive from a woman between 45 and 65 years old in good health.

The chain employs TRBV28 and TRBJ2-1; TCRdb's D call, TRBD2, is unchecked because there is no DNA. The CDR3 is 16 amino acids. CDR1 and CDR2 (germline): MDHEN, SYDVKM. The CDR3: CASSGTSGRGHNEQFF.

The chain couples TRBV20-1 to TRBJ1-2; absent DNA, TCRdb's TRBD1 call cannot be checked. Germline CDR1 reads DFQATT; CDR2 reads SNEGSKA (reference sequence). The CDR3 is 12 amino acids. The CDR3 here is CSASETGIGYTF.

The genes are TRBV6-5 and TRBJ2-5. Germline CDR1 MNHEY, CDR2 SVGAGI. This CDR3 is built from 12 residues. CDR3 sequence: CASSSFVGTQYF.

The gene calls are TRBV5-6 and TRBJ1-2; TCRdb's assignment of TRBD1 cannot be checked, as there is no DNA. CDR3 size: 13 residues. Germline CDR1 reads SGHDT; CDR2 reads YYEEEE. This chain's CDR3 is CASNRRGNYGYTF.

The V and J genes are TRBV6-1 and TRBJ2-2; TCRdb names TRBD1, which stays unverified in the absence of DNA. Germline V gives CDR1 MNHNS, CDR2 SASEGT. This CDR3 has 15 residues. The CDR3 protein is CASKGTGGYTGELFF.

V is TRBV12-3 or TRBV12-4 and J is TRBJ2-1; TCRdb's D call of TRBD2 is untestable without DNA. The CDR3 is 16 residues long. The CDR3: CASSLLRGILDNEQFF.

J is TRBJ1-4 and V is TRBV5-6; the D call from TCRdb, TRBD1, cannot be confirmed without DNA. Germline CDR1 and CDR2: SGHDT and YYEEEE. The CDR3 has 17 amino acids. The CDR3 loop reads CASSLDPGSGTNEKLFF.

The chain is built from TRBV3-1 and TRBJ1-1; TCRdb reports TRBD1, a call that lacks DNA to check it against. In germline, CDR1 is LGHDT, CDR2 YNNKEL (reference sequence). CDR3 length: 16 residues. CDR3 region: CASSPRQGALATEAFF.

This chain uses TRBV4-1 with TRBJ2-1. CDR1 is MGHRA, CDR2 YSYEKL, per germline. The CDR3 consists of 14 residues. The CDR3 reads CASSQDEWYNEQFF.

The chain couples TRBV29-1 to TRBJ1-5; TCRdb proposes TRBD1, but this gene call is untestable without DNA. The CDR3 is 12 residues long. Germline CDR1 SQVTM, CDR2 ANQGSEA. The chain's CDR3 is CSGMTAGQPQHF.

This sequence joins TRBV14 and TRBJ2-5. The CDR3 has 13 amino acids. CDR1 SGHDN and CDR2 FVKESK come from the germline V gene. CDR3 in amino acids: CASSQAPQGTQYF.

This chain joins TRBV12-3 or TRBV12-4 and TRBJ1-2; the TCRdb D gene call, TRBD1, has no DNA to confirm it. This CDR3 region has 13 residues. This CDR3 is CASSLGQGIGYTF.